This T cell receptor beta chain was captured by sequencing in a study of post-analysis software for immune sequencing data. Study-wide results and limits: Significantly lower normalized Chao1 diversity was found in patients with multiple sclerosis relative to controls.

Unique molecular identifiers were carried by the TCR beta cDNA libraries. TCRdb itself ran the PCR reads through MiXCR, one entry per CDR3 protein. The sample carries 450,000 to 650,000 distinct CDR3 sequences, 40% to 50% recorded once. Concerning this clonotype: Its antigen is unknown.

The TCR originated in a girl between 10 and 17 years old with multiple sclerosis. Sequenced material: blood.

The CDR3 nucleotides are TGTGCCAGCAGTGAAGTCCACTTAGGCTACGAGCAGTACTTC. This sequence encodes CASSEVHLGYEQYF. The chain employs TRBV6-1 and TRBJ2-7; D not certain. The ends were cut back, 1 base at V and 3 bases at J, with 10 bases in the middle. CDR3 size: 14 residues. CDR1 is MNHNS and CDR2 is SASEGT in the germline V gene.